Listed below are T cell receptor beta chains from one sample, sequenced in a study of memory CD4+ T cells and cytomegalovirus serostatus. Here immunoSEQ multiplex PCR was the method, and the copy in TCRdb shows in-frame clones only, minus some. The sample contains approximately 46,000 clones, under 85% of which appear only once. The sample was memory CD4+ T cells from blood. These receptors were collected from an adult in good health and CMV-seronegative. Both conserved end residues are part of each CDR3. Fields, in order: clone size, D gene, J gene, V gene, CDR3 protein, CDR3 DNA. A D gene is named only where the DNA matches it firmly. A clone size is listed for some rows: how often the clone was seen (once, few, many), or a class if it is expanded.

.,TRBD1,TRBJ2-7,TRBV19,CASSIYWDRIYEQYF,TGTGCCAGTAGTATATACTGGGACAGAATCTACGAGCAGTACTTC
.,.,TRBJ2-5,TRBV7-3,CASSPTASDETQYF,TGTGCCAGCAGCCCCACAGCTAGCGATGAGACCCAGTACTTC
.,.,TRBJ1-3,TRBV30,CAWSVLREDSGNTIYF,TGTGCCTGGAGTGTACTTCGTGAGGACTCTGGAAACACCATATATTTT
.,.,TRBJ2-5,TRBV5-6,CASSSLRGNQETQYF,TGTGCCAGCAGCTCCTTGAGAGGGAACCAAGAGACCCAGTACTTC
.,.,TRBJ2-3,TRBV5-4,CASSWWKDTQYF,TGTGCCAGCAGCTGGTGGAAAGATACGCAGTATTTT
.,.,TRBJ2-1,TRBV7-9,CASSLAGGRNEQFF,TGTGCCAGCAGCTTAGCGGGGGGGCGGAATGAGCAGTTCTTC
.,.,TRBJ1-3,TRBV25-1,CASSAQTGRGNTIYF,TGTGCCAGCAGTGCCCAAACAGGGAGGGGAAACACCATATATTTT
.,.,TRBJ1-5,TRBV5-1,CASSLSGGPQHF,TGCGCCAGCAGCTTGTCCGGTGGGCCCCAGCATTTT
.,TRBD2,TRBJ2-5,TRBV5-4,CASSLTSDSETQYF,TGTGCCAGCAGCTTAACTAGCGATAGCGAGACCCAGTACTTC
once,.,TRBJ2-1,TRBV4-3,CASSQGGYPYNEQFF,TGCGCCAGCAGCCAAGGAGGGTACCCCTACAATGAGCAGTTCTTC
once,TRBD1,TRBJ1-2,TRBV29-1,CSVAGRALQGALANYGYTF,TGCAGCGTTGCCGGACGGGCGTTACAGGGGGCCCTCGCTAACTATGGCTACACCTTC
once,TRBD2,TRBJ2-5,TRBV6-5,CASRPSPGGEETQYF,TGTGCCAGCAGACCGAGTCCGGGGGGGGAAGAGACCCAGTACTTC
.,TRBD1,TRBJ2-4,TRBV2,CAHRGAVGQGSDIQYF,TGTGCCCACAGAGGAGCTGTAGGACAGGGTAGTGACATTCAGTACTTC
.,.,TRBJ1-6,TRBV4-2,CASSQENGVGSPLHF,TGTGCCAGCAGCCAGGAGAACGGCGTGGGCTCACCCCTCCACTTT
.,.,TRBJ1-2,TRBV6-1,CASIEAGNYGYTF,TGTGCCAGCATCGAGGCGGGGAACTATGGCTACACCTTC
.,TRBD2,TRBJ2-3,TRBV30,CAWSGSGGFTDTQYF,TGTGCCTGGAGTGGGTCGGGGGGGTTCACAGATACGCAGTATTTT
.,TRBD1,TRBJ1-4,TRBV30,CAWRDRGGEKLFF,TGTGCCTGGAGAGACAGGGGAGGTGAAAAACTGTTTTTT
.,TRBD2,TRBJ2-7,TRBV4-2,CASSQARGGGTYEQYF,TGTGCCAGCAGCCAAGCTCGCGGGGGGGGAACCTACGAGCAGTACTTC
.,TRBD2,TRBJ2-1,TRBV5-1,CASSFERGVNEQFF,TGCGCCAGCAGCTTCGAGCGGGGGGTCAATGAGCAGTTCTTC
.,.,TRBJ1-2,TRBV29-1,CSVDPGLGLHDYTF,TGCAGCGTTGACCCCGGGCTCGGGCTCCATGACTACACCTTC
.,TRBD2,TRBJ2-1,TRBV5-1,CASSLQAGPGLASNEQFF,TGCGCCAGCAGCTTGCAGGCGGGACCGGGACTAGCTTCAAATGAGCAGTTCTTC
.,TRBD1,TRBJ1-2,TRBV4-2,CASSQALRDSLAGYTF,TGTGCCAGCAGCCAAGCCCTCCGGGACAGCTTAGCTGGCTACACCTTC
.,.,TRBJ2-3,TRBV5-4,CASSLEPGPRTDTQYF,TGTGCCAGCAGCTTGGAACCGGGGCCGCGCACAGATACGCAGTATTTT
once,.,TRBJ2-7,TRBV7-8,CASSPSTGSYEQYF,TGTGCCAGCAGCCCGTCGACCGGCTCCTACGAGCAGTACTTC
.,.,TRBJ1-1,TRBV4-1,CASSQIDILRVRWDEAFF,TGCGCCAGCAGCCAAATCGACATTTTGAGGGTTAGATGGGATGAAGCTTTCTTT
few,.,TRBJ2-7,TRBV29-1,CSVEVLGGGRGEQYF,TGCAGCGTTGAAGTGTTGGGAGGGGGTCGGGGTGAGCAGTACTTC
.,.,TRBJ2-5,TRBV5-1,CASSLISLGAETQYF,TGCGCCAGCAGCTTGATATCACTAGGAGCGGAGACCCAGTACTTC
.,.,TRBJ2-5,TRBV2,CASSEQGEGETQYF,TGTGCCAGCAGTGAACAGGGGGAGGGGGAGACCCAGTACTTC
few,TRBD2,TRBJ2-3,TRBV4-2,CASSQGPSGGTDTQYF,TGTGCCAGCAGCCAAGGACCTAGCGGGGGCACAGATACGCAGTATTTT
.,TRBD2,TRBJ2-3,TRBV7-3,CASSLVAGGTDTQYF,TGTGCCAGCAGCTTAGTAGCGGGGGGCACAGATACGCAGTATTTT
.,.,TRBJ1-1,TRBV4-3,CASSQLTGPNTEAFF,TGCGCCAGCAGCCAGCTAACAGGCCCGAACACTGAAGCTTTCTTT
.,.,TRBJ2-2,TRBV29-1,CSVEGPAVNTGELFF,TGCAGCGTTGAAGGTCCAGCTGTGAACACCGGGGAGCTGTTTTTT
.,.,TRBJ2-5,TRBV7-2,CASSLHGQETQYF,TGTGCCAGCAGCCTCCACGGCCAAGAGACCCAGTACTTC
.,TRBD1,TRBJ2-1,TRBV6-1,CASSERDRVVSSLRFF,TGTGCCAGCAGTGAACGAGACAGGGTAGTCAGTAGTCTTAGGTTCTTC
.,.,TRBJ1-5,TRBV7-9,CASSPNERTGVPQHF,TGTGCCAGCAGCCCAAACGAGCGTACGGGGGTGCCCCAGCATTTT
.,.,TRBJ1-5,TRBV10-3,CAVGRSSNQPQHF,TGTGCCGTAGGACGGTCGAGCAATCAGCCCCAGCATTTT
few,.,TRBJ1-1,TRBV15,CATSRVAGPNTEAFF,TGTGCCACCAGCAGAGTGGCAGGGCCGAACACTGAAGCTTTCTTT
.,.,TRBJ2-1,TRBV6-1,CASSAFFGTAAGDPKQFF,TGTGCCAGCAGTGCCTTCTTCGGGACGGCGGCTGGGGACCCCAAGCAGTTCTTC
.,.,TRBJ2-7,TRBV14,CATRAGREQYF,TGTGCCACCCGAGCCGGGCGGGAGCAGTACTTC
few,TRBD1,TRBJ1-1,TRBV9,CASSGQGGGSGNTEAFF,TGTGCCAGCAGCGGACAGGGAGGGGGTTCCGGGAACACTGAAGCTTTCTTT
.,TRBD1,TRBJ1-2,TRBV29-1,CSAQGQGAGYGYTF,TGCAGCGCCCAAGGACAGGGGGCAGGCTATGGCTACACCTTC
few,TRBD1,TRBJ1-5,TRBV7-6,CASSLGDSSNQPQHF,TGTGCCAGCAGCTTAGGGGACAGTAGCAATCAGCCCCAGCATTTT
.,.,TRBJ1-2,TRBV11-2,CASSLAGRQANYGYTF,TGTGCCAGCAGCTTAGCGGGTCGACAAGCTAACTATGGCTACACCTTC
.,.,TRBJ2-5,TRBV7-2,CASSLGGPGYQETQYF,TGTGCCAGCAGCTTAGGAGGGCCCGGGTACCAAGAGACCCAGTACTTC
once,.,TRBJ1-6,TRBV5-6,CASSLLDRDNSPLHF,TGTGCCAGCAGCCTCCTGGACAGAGATAATTCACCCCTCCACTTT
.,TRBD2,TRBJ2-1,TRBV11-2,CASSQVGGYEQFF,TGTGCCAGCAGCCAAGTCGGGGGGTATGAGCAGTTCTTC
few,TRBD1,TRBJ2-7,TRBV28,CASSLNRGVYEQYF,TGTGCCAGCAGCCTGAACAGGGGAGTCTACGAGCAGTACTTC
.,.,TRBJ1-2,TRBV6-1,CVSSGRIEGYSYGYTF,TGTGTCAGCAGTGGTCGAATCGAGGGGTATAGCTATGGCTACACCTTC
.,TRBD2,TRBJ2-1,TRBV7-2,CASSLAHYGGAYAREQFF,TGTGCCAGCAGCTTAGCACACTACGGGGGGGCATACGCTCGTGAGCAGTTCTTC
.,TRBD1,TRBJ1-1,TRBV27,CASSLSQGRTEAFF,TGTGCCAGCAGTTTATCACAGGGGCGAACTGAAGCTTTCTTT
few,.,TRBJ2-7,TRBV19,CASSITLFRGRPDEQYF,TGTGCCAGTAGTATCACCCTATTCAGGGGTCGTCCCGACGAGCAGTACTTC
.,.,TRBJ2-7,TRBV30,CAWSVLAARQYF,TGTGCCTGGAGTGTTCTAGCCGCGCGGCAGTACTTC